This T cell receptor (beta chain) came from a study of T cell responses to AZD1222 COVID-19 vaccine. Germline V lookup: CDR1 WSHSY, CDR2 SAAADI. The CDR3 is 14 amino acids. V dropped 0 bases and J dropped 5 bases, with 9 bases sitting between them. Some clones are missing from TCRdb's copy, which holds only in-frame ones; the method was immunoSEQ multiplex PCR. The profile covers about 160,000 clones, with over 75% appearing a single time and roughly 4% taken by the ten largest. This rearrangement joins TRBV10-2 to TRBJ2-3; the D gene could be TRBD1 or TRBD2 (6 bases each). This sequence was found in an adult who received the AZD1222 COVID-19 vaccine. The starting material was peripheral blood, obtained 28 days after the second AZD1222 dose. The CDR3 loop reads CASSESGGRDTQYF. The CDR3 nucleotides are TGCGCCAGCAGTGAGTCCGGGGGCAGAGATACGCAGTATTTT.